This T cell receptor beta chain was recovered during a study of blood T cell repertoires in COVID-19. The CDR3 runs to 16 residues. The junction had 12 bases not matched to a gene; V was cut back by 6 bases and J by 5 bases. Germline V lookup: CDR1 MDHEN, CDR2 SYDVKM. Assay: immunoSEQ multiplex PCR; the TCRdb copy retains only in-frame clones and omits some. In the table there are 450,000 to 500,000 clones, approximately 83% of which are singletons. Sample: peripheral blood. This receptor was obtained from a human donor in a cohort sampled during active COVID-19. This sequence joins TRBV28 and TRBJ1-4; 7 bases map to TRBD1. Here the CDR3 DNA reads TGTGCCAGCAGAAACGACCTGACAGGGCTCAATGAAAAACTGTTTTTT. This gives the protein CASRNDLTGLNEKLFF.